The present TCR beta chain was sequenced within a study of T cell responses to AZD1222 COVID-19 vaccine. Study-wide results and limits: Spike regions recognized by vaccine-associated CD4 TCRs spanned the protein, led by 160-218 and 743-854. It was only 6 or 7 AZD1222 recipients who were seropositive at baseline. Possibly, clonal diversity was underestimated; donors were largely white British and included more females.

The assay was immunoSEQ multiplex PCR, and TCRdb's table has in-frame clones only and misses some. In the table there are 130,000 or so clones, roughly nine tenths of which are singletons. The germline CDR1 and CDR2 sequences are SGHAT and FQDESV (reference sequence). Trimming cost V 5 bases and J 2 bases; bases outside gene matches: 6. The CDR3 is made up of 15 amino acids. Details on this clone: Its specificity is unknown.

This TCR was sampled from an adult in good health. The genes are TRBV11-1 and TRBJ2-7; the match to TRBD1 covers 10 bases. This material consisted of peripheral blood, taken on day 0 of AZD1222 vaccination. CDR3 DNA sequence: TGTGCCAGCAGCCCCCGGGACAGGGGCCCCTACGAGCAGTACTTC. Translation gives CASSPRDRGPYEQYF.